The clone carrying this T cell receptor (beta chain) was counted many times. The target antigen is unknown. The sample originates from a study of T cells in Graves' hyperthyroidism and ophthalmopathy. Background on the study: Pretreatment peripheral blood was obtained at initial diagnosis. Study-wide results and limits: The authors' 13 V-J model separated ophthalmopathy from stable hyperthyroidism. Most thyroid-expanded clonotypes above 0.001 were also found in blood.

V gave up 8 bases and J gave up 2 bases; unmatched junction bases: 13. From germline, CDR1 is ENHRY and CDR2 SYGVKD. CDR3 size: 16 residues. Isolation of PBMCs was performed on 8 to 10 ml fresh peripheral blood. There were TCR beta CDR3 regions amplified from RNA transcripts. The primer set for the first-round RT-PCR of the TCR CDR3 was HTBI. One entry per CDR3 protein, called by TCRdb with MiXCR from the multiplex PCR reads. The table lists about 380,000 distinct CDR3 sequences, less than 20% of them singletons. What was sequenced was blood. The V gene is TRBV10-3, the J gene TRBJ2-3, with 7 nucleotides matching TRBD2. This TCR was sampled from a young man with Graves' ophthalmopathy. As DNA, the CDR3 is TGTGCCATCTCCCATCGAGGGGCGGGGGACACAGATACGCAGTATTTT. It is translated as CAISHRGAGDTDTQYF.